This passage covers 4 T cell receptor beta chains from one sample sequenced in a study of cytomegalovirus exposure and HLA in healthy donors. Vbeta (60) and Jbeta (13) primers were used in the PCR. Clones were read by immunoSEQ multiplex PCR, and TCRdb kept only the in-frame ones, dropping some. The data contain about 160,000 clones, 60% to 85% of them seen just once; the ten biggest clones take up 6.5% to 9%. Sequenced material: PBMCs. The receptors stem from a woman in her forties in good health and CMV-seropositive.

The V call is TRBV7-3, the J call TRBJ2-3; 9 bases are a match to TRBD2. J gave up 2 bases and V 5 bases, and 5 bases lay outside the gene matches. CDR1 and CDR2 (germline): SGHTA, FQGTGA. The CDR3 has 15 amino acids. The CDR3 loop is CASSPSGAYTDTQYF. Written as DNA, the CDR3 is TGTGCCAGCAGCCCTAGCGGGGCTTACACAGATACGCAGTATTTT.

The V call is TRBV9, the J call TRBJ2-5; the D gene is possibly TRBD2 (6 bases). The germline gives CDR1 SGDLS, CDR2 YYNGEE. The length of the CDR3 is 14 residues. V shed 2 bases and J shed 5 bases, with 13 bases lying between them. CDR3: CASSVGGLGETQYF. CDR3 coding DNA: TGTGCCAGCAGCGTTGGGGGGTTGGGGGAGACCCAGTACTTC.

The chain combines TRBV5-1 with TRBJ1-1; TRBD1 aligns across 11 bases. CDR1 and CDR2 from the germline V gene are SGHRS and YFSETQ. J gave up 6 bases and V 0 bases, and 4 bases lay outside the gene matches. CDR3 length: 15 amino acids. The CDR3 here is CASSLGTGGSPEAFF. CDR3 bases: TGCGCCAGCAGCTTGGGGACAGGGGGCTCACCTGAAGCTTTCTTT. Filled out from reference TRBV5-1 and TRBJ1-1, the complete variable domain reads KAGVTQTPRYLIKTRGQQVTLSCSPISGHRSVSWYQQTPGQGLQFLFEYFSETQRNKGNFPGRFSGRQFSNSRSEMNVSTLELGDSALYLCASSLGTGGSPEAFFGQGTRLTVV.

V usage is TRBV6-5 and J usage is TRBJ1-2; D not certain. Trimming took off 7 bases at V and 4 bases at J, with 13 bases between the two ends. The germline V gene has CDR1 MNHEY and CDR2 SVGAGI. The CDR3 covers 13 residues. The CDR3 DNA reads as TGTGCCAGCACCCAAGCCGGGTCCTATGGCTACACCTTC. Translation: CASTQAGSYGYTF.